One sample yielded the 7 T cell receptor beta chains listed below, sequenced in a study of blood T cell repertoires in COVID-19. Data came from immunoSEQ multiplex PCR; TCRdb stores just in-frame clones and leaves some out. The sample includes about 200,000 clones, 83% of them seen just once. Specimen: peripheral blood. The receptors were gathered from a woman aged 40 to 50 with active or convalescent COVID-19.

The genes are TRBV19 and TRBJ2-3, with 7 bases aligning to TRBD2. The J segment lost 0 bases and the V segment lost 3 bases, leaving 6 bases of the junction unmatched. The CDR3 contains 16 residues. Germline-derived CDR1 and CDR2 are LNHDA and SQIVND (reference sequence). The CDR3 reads CASSIPNSGSTDTQYF. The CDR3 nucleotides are TGTGCCAGTAGTATTCCTAATAGCGGGAGCACAGATACGCAGTATTTT.

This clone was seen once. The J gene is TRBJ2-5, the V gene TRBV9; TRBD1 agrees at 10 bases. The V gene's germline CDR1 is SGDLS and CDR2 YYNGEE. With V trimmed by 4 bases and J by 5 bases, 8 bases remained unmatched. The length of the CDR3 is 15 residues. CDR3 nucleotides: TGTGCCAGCAGCCCCCGGACAGGGGGTGGTGAGACCCAGTACTTC. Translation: CASSPRTGGGETQYF.

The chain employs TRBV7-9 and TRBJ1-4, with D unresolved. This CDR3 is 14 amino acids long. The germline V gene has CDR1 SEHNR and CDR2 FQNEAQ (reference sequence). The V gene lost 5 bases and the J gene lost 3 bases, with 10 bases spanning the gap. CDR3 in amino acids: CASSRPGANEKLFF. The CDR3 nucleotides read TGTGCCAGCAGCCGCCCCGGGGCTAATGAAAAACTGTTTTTT. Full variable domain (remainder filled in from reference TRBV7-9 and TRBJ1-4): DTGVSQNPRHKITKRGQNVTFRCDPISEHNRLYWYRQTLGQGPEFLTYFQNEAQLEKSRLLSDRFSAERPKGSFSTLEIQRTEQGDSAMYLCASSRPGANEKLFFGSGTQLSVL.

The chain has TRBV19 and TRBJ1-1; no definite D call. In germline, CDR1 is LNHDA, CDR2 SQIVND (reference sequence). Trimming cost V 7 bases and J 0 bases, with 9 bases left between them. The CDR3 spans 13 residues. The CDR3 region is CASKRYLNTEAFF. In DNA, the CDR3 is TGTGCCAGTAAGAGATACCTGAACACTGAAGCTTTCTTT.

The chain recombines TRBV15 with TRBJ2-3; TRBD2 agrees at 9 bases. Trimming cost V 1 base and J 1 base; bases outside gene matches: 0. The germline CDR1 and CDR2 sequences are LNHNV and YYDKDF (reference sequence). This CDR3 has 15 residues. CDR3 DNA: TGTGCCACCAGCAGAGGGACTAGCGGCACAGATACGCAGTATTTT. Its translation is CATSRGTSGTDTQYF.

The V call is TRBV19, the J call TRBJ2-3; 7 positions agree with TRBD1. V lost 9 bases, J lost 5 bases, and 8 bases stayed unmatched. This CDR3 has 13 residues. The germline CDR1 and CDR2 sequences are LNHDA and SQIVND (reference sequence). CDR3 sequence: CASRDSGGDTQYF. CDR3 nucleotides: TGTGCCAGCCGGGACAGTGGGGGAGATACGCAGTATTTT.

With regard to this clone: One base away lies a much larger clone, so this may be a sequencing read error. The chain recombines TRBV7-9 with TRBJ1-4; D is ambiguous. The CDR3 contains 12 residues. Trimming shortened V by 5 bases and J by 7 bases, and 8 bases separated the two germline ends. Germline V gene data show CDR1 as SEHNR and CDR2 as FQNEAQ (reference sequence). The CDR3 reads CASSLGSEKLFF. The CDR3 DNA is TGTGCCAGCAGCCTAGGGAGTGAAAAACTGTTTTTT. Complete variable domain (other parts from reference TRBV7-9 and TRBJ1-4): DTGVSQNPRHKITKRGQNVTFRCDPISEHNRLYWYRQTLGQGPEFLTYFQNEAQLEKSRLLSDRFSAERPKGSFSTLEIQRTEQGDSAMYLCASSLGSEKLFFGSGTQLSVL.